A single T cell receptor beta chain is shown here with its context. CDR1 and CDR2 (germline): GTSNPN, SVGIG (reference sequence). The V segment lost 4 bases and the J segment 5 bases; nucleotides outside the gene matches: 7. The CDR3 is 14 residues long. Method: immunoSEQ multiplex PCR; TCRdb's copy keeps in-frame clones and lacks some. The sample has over 200,000 clones, over 75% seen once; the top ten hold roughly 13%. The sample belongs to a study of control samples from healthy donors and cancer patients. Sequencing input: PBMCs. The receptor comes from a woman aged 55-69 years with lung cancer. V usage is TRBV30 and J usage is TRBJ2-2, with TRBD2 matching over 7 bases. The CDR3 DNA reads as TGTGCCTGGAACCCGGGACTACAGACCGGGGAGCTGTTTTTT. Its translation: CAWNPGLQTGELFF.